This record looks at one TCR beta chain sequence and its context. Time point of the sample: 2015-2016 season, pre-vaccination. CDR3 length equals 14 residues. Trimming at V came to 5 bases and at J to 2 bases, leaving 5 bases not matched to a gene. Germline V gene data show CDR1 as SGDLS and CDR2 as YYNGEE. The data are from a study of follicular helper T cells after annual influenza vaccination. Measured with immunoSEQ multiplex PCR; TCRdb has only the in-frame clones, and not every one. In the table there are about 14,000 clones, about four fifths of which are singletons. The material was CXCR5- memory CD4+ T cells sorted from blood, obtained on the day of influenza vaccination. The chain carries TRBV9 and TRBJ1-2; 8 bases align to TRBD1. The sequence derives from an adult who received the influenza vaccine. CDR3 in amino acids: CASRQTGVNYGYTF. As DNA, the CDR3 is TGTGCCAGCAGACAGACAGGGGTCAACTATGGCTACACCTTC.